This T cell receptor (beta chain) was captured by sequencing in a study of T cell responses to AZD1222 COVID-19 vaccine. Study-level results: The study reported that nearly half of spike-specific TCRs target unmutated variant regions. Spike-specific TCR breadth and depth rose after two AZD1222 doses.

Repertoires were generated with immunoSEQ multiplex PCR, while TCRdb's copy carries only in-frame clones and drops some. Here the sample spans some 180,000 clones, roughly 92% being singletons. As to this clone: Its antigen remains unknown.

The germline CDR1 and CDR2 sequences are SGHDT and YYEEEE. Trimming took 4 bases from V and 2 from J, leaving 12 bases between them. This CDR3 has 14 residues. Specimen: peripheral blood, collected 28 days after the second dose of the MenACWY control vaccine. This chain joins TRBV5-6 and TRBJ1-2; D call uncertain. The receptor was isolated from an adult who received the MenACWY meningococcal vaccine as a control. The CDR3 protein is CASSQSDGNYGYTF. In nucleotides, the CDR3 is TGTGCCAGCAGCCAATCAGACGGCAACTATGGCTACACCTTC.